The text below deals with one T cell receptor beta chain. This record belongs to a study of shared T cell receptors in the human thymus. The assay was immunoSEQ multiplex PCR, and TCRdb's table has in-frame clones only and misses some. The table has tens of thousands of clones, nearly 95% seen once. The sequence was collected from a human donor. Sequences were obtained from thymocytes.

DNA of the CDR3: TGTGCCAGCAGCCGAGAGAAGGGAGGTAATTCACCCCTCCACTTT. Translation: CASSREKGGNSPLHF. V usage is TRBV11-2 and J usage is TRBJ1-6; D is unresolved. The CDR3 totals 15 residues. Trimming shortened V by 5 bases and J by 6 bases, and 14 bases separated the two germline ends. Germline CDR1 is SGHAT and CDR2 is FQNNGV.